The clone carrying this T cell receptor (beta chain) was found once. Its target is not known. The sample originates from a study of CD8 T cells in ankylosing spondylitis. Overall study results and limits: Reportedly, disease-linked clones are significantly enriched in ankylosing spondylitis patients' matched synovial fluid. There was a TCR beta motif, made of eight highly homologous variants, that appeared characteristic of ankylosing spondylitis blood.

MiXCR, applied by TCRdb to the 5' RACE reads, yields one record per CDR3 protein. This repertoire shows 200,000 to 300,000 distinct CDR3 sequences, over 30% found once; its top ten account for about 4%. The V gene's germline CDR1 is DFQATT and CDR2 SNEGSKA (reference sequence). J was trimmed by 6 bases and V by 1 base; bases with no gene match: 3. This CDR3 is built from 13 residues. The chain employs TRBV20-1 and TRBJ1-5, with TRBD1 matching 7 bases. This TCR was recovered from a male donor with ankylosing spondylitis or in good health (not recorded which). What was sequenced was blood, either unsorted or a sorted T cell fraction (not recorded which). CDR3 sequence: CSARAGGPQPQHF. The CDR3 nucleotides are TGCAGTGCTAGAGCAGGGGGACCTCAGCCCCAGCATTTT.